This TCR beta chain was retrieved from a study of blood T cell repertoires in COVID-19. The method was immunoSEQ multiplex PCR; TCRdb's version includes in-frame clones alone and lacks a portion of them. The sample holds fewer than 65,000 clones, over 80% seen once. This receptor was taken from a young man with COVID-19, enrolled during active disease. Sequences were obtained from peripheral blood.

The DNA for the CDR3 is TGTGCCAGCAGTGAGACCGGGACTAGAAAGAACACCGGGGAGCTGTTTTTT. Its protein product is CASSETGTRKNTGELFF. This sequence joins TRBV28 and TRBJ2-2; TRBD2 agrees at 8 bases. Germline lookup yields CDR1 MDHEN and CDR2 SYDVKM. This CDR3 is built from 17 residues. V lost 5 bases to trimming and J lost 1 base; unmatched junction nucleotides: 9.